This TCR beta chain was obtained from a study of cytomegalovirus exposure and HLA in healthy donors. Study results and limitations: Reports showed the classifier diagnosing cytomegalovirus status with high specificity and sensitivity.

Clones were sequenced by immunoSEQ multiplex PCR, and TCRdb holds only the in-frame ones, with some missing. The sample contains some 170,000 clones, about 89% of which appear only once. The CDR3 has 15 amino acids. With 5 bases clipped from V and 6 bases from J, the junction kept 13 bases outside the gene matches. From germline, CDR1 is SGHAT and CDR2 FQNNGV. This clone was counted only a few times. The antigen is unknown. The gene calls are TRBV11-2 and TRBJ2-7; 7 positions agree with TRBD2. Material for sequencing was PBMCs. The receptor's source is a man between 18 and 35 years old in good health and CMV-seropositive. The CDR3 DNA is TGTGCCAGCAGCCCTGGGACTACTCATAGTGGCGAGCAGTACTTC. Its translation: CASSPGTTHSGEQYF.